This TCR beta chain is from a study of OX40 agonist ivuxolimab in advanced cancers. Study background: Intravenous ivuxolimab at 0.01 to 10 mg/kg was given to patients every 2 weeks. Patients in dose escalation had liver, melanoma, kidney or head and neck cancers. Earlier treatment with anti-PD-1, anti-PD-L1 or anti-CTLA-4 was permitted, and 35% to 45% had received some.

Repertoires were generated with immunoSEQ multiplex PCR, while TCRdb's copy carries only in-frame clones and drops some. This sample has 30,000 to 35,000 clones, with under 85% found just once. Sample: CD4+ or CD8+ T cells sorted from blood, taken in a trial of the OX40 agonist ivuxolimab. The sequence derives from an adult with an advanced solid tumor such as melanoma, head and neck, liver or kidney cancer.

CDR3 residues: CASSGKGTPNTDTQYF. CDR3 sequence (DNA): TGTGCCAGCAGCGGGAAGGGGACTCCTAACACAGATACGCAGTATTTT. The chain has TRBV9 and TRBJ2-3, with D possibly TRBD2 on 6 matching bases. V was cut by 3 bases and J by 2 bases, with 16 bases left in between. Germline assignment: CDR1 SGDLS and CDR2 YYNGEE. The CDR3 contains 16 residues.